This T cell receptor (beta chain) was observed in a study of blood T cell repertoires in COVID-19. Study context: From the United States, Italy and Spain came samples of acute and convalescent COVID-19. Sources were T cells, B-cell-depleted T cells, or PBMCs; the material itself was cDNA or gDNA.

Per the original methods: The authors estimated nucleated cell counts from reference gene primer amplification. Data came from immunoSEQ multiplex PCR; TCRdb stores just in-frame clones and leaves some out. That table supplies the V and J calls and clone size; D and trimming were determined from the DNA. The table lists about 170,000 clones, approximately 88% of them singletons. Per the germline V gene, CDR1 is LNHDA and CDR2 is SQIVND (reference sequence). The CDR3 has 14 amino acids. Trimming pared 8 bases from V and 2 bases from J, leaving 15 bases between. The receptor was isolated from a woman older than 75 with active or convalescent COVID-19. This chain links TRBV19 with TRBJ1-1; possible D gene TRBD1, 6 bases. Sequenced sample: peripheral blood. DNA for the CDR3: TGTGCCAGTTTAAGGGGGTCCGGAAACACTGAAGCTTTCTTT. Protein: CASLRGSGNTEAFF.